Listed below are T cell receptor beta chains from one sample, sequenced in a study of immune evolution from preneoplasia to lung adenocarcinoma. Sequenced by immunoSEQ multiplex PCR; TCRdb stores in-frame clones only, minus some. The sample has 3,500 to 5,500 clones; 60% to 85% are singletons. Sequenced input: FFPE adjacent normal lung tissue. These receptors originate from a donor aged 70 or older with lung adenocarcinoma. Each CDR3 is given with its conserved first and last residue. The D gene is left open where the match is weak. For some rows the clone size is stated as once, few or many, or as a class when expanded; others skip it.

cdr3_aa cdr3_nt d_call j_call clone_size v_call
CASSPFGTSGRKEQFF TGTGCCAGCTCACCATTCGGGACTAGCGGGAGAAAAGAGCAGTTCTTC TRBD2 TRBJ2-1 NA TRBV18
CASRIQGAAEQYF TGTGCCAGCAGAATACAGGGGGCGGCCGAGCAGTACTTC TRBD1 TRBJ2-7 NA TRBV5-4
CAWSLGEQYF TGTGCCTGGAGTTTGGGCGAGCAGTACTTC NA TRBJ2-7 large TRBV30
CASSAGTSRRSELFF TGTGCCAGCAGCGCCGGGACTAGTCGGCGTTCGGAGCTGTTTTTT TRBD2 TRBJ2-2 NA TRBV5-4
CASSSRGSSGEQFF TGTGCCAGCAGCTCCCGGGGCTCTAGCGGTGAGCAGTTCTTC TRBD2 TRBJ2-1 few TRBV11-2
CASSVGIGSYTGELFF TGTGCCAGCAGCGTAGGTATCGGGAGTTACACCGGGGAGCTGTTTTTT NA TRBJ2-2 NA TRBV9
CAWSGQGVSTFF TGTGCCTGGAGTGGACAGGGCGTTTCAACTTTCTTT TRBD1 TRBJ1-1 NA TRBV30
CAWSRLAGSQETQYF TGTGCCTGGAGTCGACTAGCGGGAAGTCAAGAGACCCAGTACTTC TRBD2 TRBJ2-5 few TRBV30
CASSLDTTEAFF TGTGCCAGCAGCTTAGATACCACTGAAGCTTTCTTT NA TRBJ1-1 NA TRBV11-2
CASSIRETGELFF TGTGCCAGCAGCATCAGGGAAACCGGGGAGCTGTTTTTT NA TRBJ2-2 NA TRBV11-1
CASSFGLAGGAETQYF TGTGCCAGCAGCTTCGGACTAGCGGGAGGGGCGGAGACCCAGTACTTC TRBD2 TRBJ2-5 NA TRBV7-9
CATSRGLASTSSTDTQYF TGTGCCACCAGCAGAGGACTAGCGTCAACTTCTAGCACAGATACGCAGTATTTT TRBD2 TRBJ2-3 NA TRBV15
CASSPPGLAQETQYF TGTGCCAGCAGTCCACCGGGACTAGCTCAAGAGACCCAGTACTTC TRBD2 TRBJ2-5 few TRBV28
CASSLQENYGYTF TGTGCCAGCAGCTTACAGGAAAACTATGGCTACACCTTC NA TRBJ1-2 large TRBV7-9
CASSPSSGNTIYF TGTGCCAGTAGCCCTTCATCTGGAAACACCATATATTTT NA TRBJ1-3 NA TRBV19
CASSYGGGYTF TGTGCCAGCAGTTATGGAGGTGGCTACACCTTC NA TRBJ1-2 NA TRBV6-5
CASSGRTGSTDTQYF TGTGCCAGCAGCGGCCGGACAGGGAGCACAGATACGCAGTATTTT TRBD1 TRBJ2-3 NA TRBV7-9
CAISPGGWDTEAFF TGTGCCATCAGTCCAGGGGGCTGGGACACTGAAGCTTTCTTT TRBD1 TRBJ1-1 NA TRBV10-3
CASSEASGSVGKLFF TGTGCCAGCAGTGAAGCTTCAGGGTCGGTCGGAAAACTGTTTTTT NA TRBJ1-4 NA TRBV2
CASSVSAGFSYEQYF TGTGCCAGCAGCGTCAGTGCGGGTTTCTCCTACGAGCAGTACTTC NA TRBJ2-7 NA TRBV9
CASSTPGAEPTYNEQFF TGTGCCAGCAGCACCCCGGGAGCGGAGCCAACCTACAATGAGCAGTTCTTC NA TRBJ2-1 NA TRBV21-1
CASSLSRQTYNEQFF TGTGCCAGCAGTTTGAGTCGGCAGACCTACAATGAGCAGTTCTTC NA TRBJ2-1 NA TRBV27
CSARMGEGYTF TGCAGTGCTAGAATGGGAGAAGGCTACACCTTC NA TRBJ1-2 NA TRBV20-1
CASSPRGNEGNEQFF TGTGCCAGCTCACCGAGGGGAAATGAGGGCAATGAGCAGTTCTTC NA TRBJ2-1 NA TRBV18
CACLRAYRTDTQYF TGTGCCTGTCTAAGGGCATATCGCACAGATACGCAGTATTTT NA TRBJ2-3 NA TRBV30
CATDNGYNEQFF TGTGCCACCGATAATGGGTACAATGAGCAGTTCTTC NA TRBJ2-1 NA TRBV18
CASSGLAGGDEQFF TGTGCCAGCAGTGGGCTAGCGGGAGGCGATGAGCAGTTCTTC TRBD2 TRBJ2-1 NA TRBV6-4
CASSLLGTGLTGELFF TGTGCCAGCAGTTTACTGGGGACAGGGTTGACCGGGGAGCTGTTTTTT TRBD1 TRBJ2-2 few TRBV27
CASSPDSLGTDTQYF TGTGCCAGCAGCCCGGACAGTTTGGGCACAGATACGCAGTATTTT NA TRBJ2-3 few TRBV7-2
CASSVGPGQVHTF TGTGCCAGCAGCGTGGGGCCCGGCCAGGTTCACACCTTC NA TRBJ1-2 NA TRBV9
CATSRGLSLTYNEQFF TGTGCCACCAGCAGAGGGTTATCCCTTACCTACAATGAGCAGTTCTTC NA TRBJ2-1 NA TRBV15
CASSFGAGQAYEQYF TGTGCCAGCAGTTTTGGGGCGGGACAAGCCTACGAGCAGTACTTC NA TRBJ2-7 NA TRBV27
CASSLEGQNTEAFF TGCGCCAGCAGCTTGGAAGGCCAGAACACTGAAGCTTTCTTT NA TRBJ1-1 NA TRBV5-1
CASSQEGTGIYNEQFF TGTGCCAGCAGCCAAGAGGGGACTGGCATCTACAATGAGCAGTTCTTC NA TRBJ2-1 NA TRBV4-2
CAWITPGHYNSPLHF TGTGCCTGGATTACGCCGGGACACTATAATTCACCCCTCCACTTT NA TRBJ1-6 NA TRBV30